This T cell receptor (beta chain) was captured by sequencing in a study of T-cell memory formation after mild COVID-19. With 5 bases clipped from V and 7 bases from J, the junction kept 9 bases outside the gene matches. This CDR3 is built from 14 residues. CDR1 is DFQATT, CDR2 SNEGSKA, per germline (reference sequence). Findings and limits, study-wide: A second wave expanding day 15 to 37 was CD4+-biased; contracting clones were balanced. The pre-infection memory compartment contained some responding clones, suggesting cross-reactive memory joined. CM and EM subsets held most contracting CD4+ clones; EMRA held CD8+ ones.

Points on this clonotype: The antigen is unknown.

5'RACE, which relied on constant-segment primers, yielded TCR alpha and TCR beta cDNA libraries carrying sample barcodes and UMIs. TCRdb re-analysed the 5' RACE reads in MiXCR, keeping a single row per CDR3 protein. The sample lists 90,000 to 130,000 distinct CDR3 sequences, roughly a sixth occurring once. The sequenced sample was PBMCs or a T cell subset sorted from them (not recorded which). This receptor was taken from a man younger than 35 who had mild COVID-19 (a few samples of this study predate the infection). Cell type and time point are not known. The chain joins TRBV20-1 to TRBJ2-1; 9 nucleotides align to TRBD2. This CDR3 reads CSAPRAGGMNEQFF. As DNA, the CDR3 is TGCAGTGCTCCGCGGGCGGGGGGGATGAATGAGCAGTTCTTC.